Listed below are T cell receptor beta chains from one sample, sequenced in a study of OX40 agonist ivuxolimab in advanced cancers. Here immunoSEQ multiplex PCR was the method, and the copy in TCRdb shows in-frame clones only, minus some. The sample has more than 95,000 clones, roughly 94% seen once; the top ten hold more than 0.15%. Sequenced here: CD4+ or CD8+ T cells sorted from blood, sampled in a trial of the OX40 agonist ivuxolimab. The origin of the receptors is an adult with an advanced solid tumor such as melanoma, head and neck, liver or kidney cancer. Both conserved end residues are trimmed from each CDR3.

TRBV5-1	TRBJ1-4	ASRRPTNEKLF
TRBV28	TRBJ1-1	ASSFLDTEAF
TRBV6-5	TRBJ2-5	ASSRGQETQY
TRBV28	TRBJ2-1	ASSLTPGTSGHNEQF
TRBV2	TRBJ2-7	ATKQTYEQY
TRBV5-1	TRBJ1-1	ASSLSRTGTVGVGTEAF
TRBV4-3	TRBJ1-1	ASSQAWIIRTENTEAF
TRBV5-4	TRBJ1-1	ASSSPGFTEAF
TRBV28	TRBJ2-3	ASSLQGASFTDTQY
TRBV14	TRBJ2-1	ASSLQGNEQF
TRBV28	TRBJ1-4	ASSLWGPLLTNEKLF
TRBV4-1	NA	ASSLRDQGVPYEQY
TRBV5-4	TRBJ1-4	ASSLVGKGDEKLF
TRBV11-2	TRBJ2-7	ASQRGIYEQY
TRBV4-3	TRBJ2-7	ASSQVSGPPSEQY
TRBV19	TRBJ2-7	ASQTSGRGISYEQY
TRBV15	TRBJ2-3	ATSTTGLAGGFIRADTQY
TRBV14	TRBJ1-1	ASSPTLGGSRTEAF
TRBV5-6	TRBJ1-5	ASSSTAGKIGNQPQH
TRBV6-5	TRBJ1-2	ASSEGNRGYT
TRBV6-5	TRBJ2-7	ASTLRGQGLYEQY
TRBV7-9	TRBJ2-4	ASSLEGAAKNIQY